The 11 T cell receptor beta chains below all came from one sample that was sequenced in a study of cytomegalovirus exposure and HLA in healthy donors (dated 2017 in TCRdb). Libraries were built with the immunoSEQ multiplex PCR assay. What TCRdb holds here is the immuneACCESS table cut down to in-frame rearrangements. Part of the clones is not present; checked against another copy, under half of the missing clones reflect an unresolved V gene, and the others are unexplained. In this sample the table shows some 160,000 clones, 88% of which occur a single time. 2.5% to 3% of the sample belongs to the ten largest clones. Sequencing was performed on PBMCs. All receptors derive from a man in his late teens or twenties in good health and CMV-seronegative.

The rearrangement uses TRBV2 and TRBJ2-3; 7 bases match TRBD2. With V trimmed by 3 bases and J by 6 bases, 6 bases remained unmatched. Per the germline V gene, CDR1 is SNHLY and CDR2 is FYNNEI. CDR3 length equals 14 residues. The CDR3 DNA reads as TGTGCCAGCAGTGACGGCGGGAGTGGGGATACGCAGTATTTT. Amino acids: CASSDGGSGDTQYF.

The chain combines TRBV28 with TRBJ1-5; TRBD1 matches at 9 bases. Trimming took 5 bases from V and 0 from J; bases not matched to a gene: 11. The CDR3 extends over 18 amino acids. Per germline, CDR1 MDHEN and CDR2 SYDVKM. CDR3 loop: CASSPGGTGYDSNQPQHF. For the CDR3, the DNA is TGTGCCAGCAGTCCGGGGGGGACAGGGTACGATAGCAATCAGCCCCAGCATTTT.

The rearrangement links TRBV6-5 to TRBJ1-2, with 8 positions matching TRBD1. Germline V gene data show CDR1 as MNHEY and CDR2 as SVGAGI. The ends lost 7 bases at V and 2 bases at J; junction bases unmatched: 6. The CDR3 extends over 14 amino acids. In DNA, the CDR3 is TGTGCCAGCACCGGACAGGGCGGAAACTATGGCTACACCTTC. This translates into CASTGQGGNYGYTF.

The chain uses TRBV5-1 and TRBJ2-5; the D is unclear. CDR1 is SGHRS and CDR2 is YFSETQ in the germline V gene. The CDR3 length is 14 residues. The V and J ends lost 0 bases and 1 base respectively, with 7 bases between them. CDR3 region: CASSLGGVQETQYF. CDR3 nucleotide sequence: TGCGCCAGCAGCTTGGGCGGAGTCCAAGAGACCCAGTACTTC.

The rearrangement links TRBV2 to TRBJ2-7; possible D gene TRBD2, 6 bases. There are 11 residues in the CDR3. Germline V gene data show CDR1 as SNHLY and CDR2 as FYNNEI. V lost 7 bases and J lost 6, with 10 bases in between. CDR3 protein: CASMRESEQYV. The DNA for the CDR3 is TGTGCCAGCATGCGGGAAAGCGAGCAGTACGTC.

A single count supports this clone. The CDR3 loop is CASSYSGLSSGNTIYF. CDR3 in DNA: TGTGCCAGCAGTTACTCGGGACTCTCCTCTGGAAACACCATATATTTT. V is TRBV6-5 and J is TRBJ1-3, with a weak D call TRBD1 (5 bases). CDR3 length: 16 residues. Germline assignment: CDR1 MNHEY and CDR2 SVGAGI. The V and J ends lost 0 bases and 0 bases respectively, with 9 bases between them.

The J gene is TRBJ2-7, the V gene TRBV28; 10 bases map to TRBD2. Germline V gene sequence: CDR1 MDHEN, CDR2 SYDVKM. V gave up 5 bases and J gave up 7 bases; unmatched junction bases: 8. This CDR3 has 14 amino acids. The CDR3 protein is CASSLTSGAREQYV. The DNA for the CDR3 is TGTGCCAGCAGTCTCACTAGCGGGGCCCGGGAGCAGTACGTC.

The chain joins TRBV19 to TRBJ1-2; D unresolved. The CDR3 covers 13 residues. V dropped 5 bases and J dropped 1 base, with 8 bases sitting between them. CDR1 is LNHDA and CDR2 is SQIVND in the germline V gene (reference sequence). The CDR3 region is CASSAGGNYGYTF. CDR3 in DNA: TGTGCCAGTAGTGCCGGAGGTAACTATGGCTACACCTTC.

J is TRBJ1-2 and V is TRBV28; D is possibly TRBD1 (6 bases). The length of the CDR3 is 17 residues. V lost 2 bases and J lost 0, with 16 bases in between. Germline assignment: CDR1 MDHEN and CDR2 SYDVKM. Written as DNA, the CDR3 is TGTGCCAGCAGTTTAGGCCTTGGATGGACAGCTAACTATGGCTACACCTTC. It encodes CASSLGLGWTANYGYTF.

The rearrangement joins TRBV5-4 to TRBJ1-2; 8 bases fit TRBD1. Unmatched junction bases numbered 10, after V lost 5 bases and J lost 4 bases. Looked up from germline, CDR1 is SGHNT and CDR2 is YYREEE (reference sequence). There are 15 residues in the CDR3. The CDR3 DNA is TGTGCCAGCAGTCCTCGTGCCGGGACAGGCTATGGCTACACCTTC. The encoded protein is CASSPRAGTGYGYTF.

The chain couples TRBV6-5 to TRBJ2-7; 14 nucleotides line up with TRBD2. The ends lost 6 bases at V and 7 bases at J; junction bases unmatched: 8. Germline V lookup: CDR1 MNHEY, CDR2 SVGAGI. The length of the CDR3 is 15 residues. The CDR3 DNA reads TGTGCCAGCAGCTACGGGACTAGCGGGAGTGGGGAGCAGTACTTC. Translating it yields CASSYGTSGSGEQYF.